These T cell receptor beta chains were read from a single sample in a study of blood T cell repertoires in COVID-19. Libraries were prepared by immunoSEQ multiplex PCR; TCRdb keeps only in-frame clonotypes and omits some of them. This table holds about 220,000 clones, about 85% found once. Sequenced sample: peripheral blood. The receptors come from a man younger than 40 with active or convalescent COVID-19. The CDR3 runs from the conserved cysteine through the conserved F or W. D genes are given only for firm matches. Size tells how often a clone was seen (once, few, many) or the class of an expanded clone, and some rows leave it out.

v_call,d_call,j_call,clone_size,cdr3_nt,cdr3_aa
TRBV6-6,TRBD1,TRBJ1-4,-,TGTGCCAGCAGTTACCAGGGGGCTAATGAAAAACTGTTTTTT,CASSYQGANEKLFF
TRBV5-1,-,TRBJ1-3,-,TGCGCCAGCAGCTCTGAACAGGGCGTTGGAAACACCATATATTTT,CASSSEQGVGNTIYF
TRBV5-6,-,TRBJ2-1,-,TGTGCCAGCAGCCCCGGGACCGGGGAGGACAAGAATGAGCAGTTCTTC,CASSPGTGEDKNEQFF
TRBV7-9,TRBD1,TRBJ1-5,-,TGTGCCAGCAGCTACTTCTCTGGACAGGGAATCATCAGCAATCAGCCCCAGCATTTT,CASSYFSGQGIISNQPQHF
TRBV2,TRBD2,TRBJ2-2,few,TGTGCCAGGGGACGACTAGCGGGAGGGAACACCGGGGAGCTGTTTTTT,CARGRLAGGNTGELFF
TRBV24-1,TRBD1,TRBJ2-3,-,TGTGCCACCAGCAGCCGACAGGGGGCCACAGATACGCAGTATTTT,CATSSRQGATDTQYF
TRBV7-9,TRBD1,TRBJ1-2,-,TGTGCCAGCAGCTTGGGACAGTCCGTCTATGGCTACACCTTC,CASSLGQSVYGYTF
TRBV6-5,TRBD1,TRBJ2-2,-,TGTGCCAGCAGGGACAGGGAAACCGGGGAGCTGTTTTTT,CASRDRETGELFF
TRBV7-8,TRBD1,TRBJ2-7,-,TGTGCCAGCAGCTTAGAGACAGGGGGATTCTACGAGCAGTACTTC,CASSLETGGFYEQYF
TRBV5-6,TRBD1,TRBJ1-4,-,TGTGCCAGCAGCTTGGGAACCGGGACAGGGGCCGATGAAAAACTGTTTTTT,CASSLGTGTGADEKLFF
TRBV7-2,TRBD1,TRBJ1-2,-,TGTGCCAGCACCTGGAGGTGGGACAGCATCGCAGCATCTAACTATGGCTACACCTTC,CASTWRWDSIAASNYGYTF
TRBV6-5,-,TRBJ2-2,-,TGTGCCAGCAGTTTCGGAGAGAACACCGGGGAGCTGTTTTTT,CASSFGENTGELFF
TRBV11-2,TRBD1,TRBJ1-1,-,TGTGCCAGCAGCGCTACTGGGGACAGGGGACTCTCTAGGGCTTTCTTT,CASSATGDRGLSRAFF
TRBV5-1,-,TRBJ2-5,-,TGCGCCAGCAGCGGCAATACAGGTCACCAAGAGACCCAGTACTTC,CASSGNTGHQETQYF
TRBV16,-,TRBJ1-1,-,TGTGCCAGCAGCCCTCAGGGAAACACTGAAGCTTTCTTT,CASSPQGNTEAFF
TRBV2,TRBD1,TRBJ1-6,-,TGTGCCAGCAGTGATCCCCAAGACAGGGCGAGTTCACCCCTCCACTTT,CASSDPQDRASSPLHF
TRBV11-3,-,TRBJ2-3,-,TGTGCCAGCAGCTCAAGGCAGGGAACAGATACGCAGTATTTT,CASSSRQGTDTQYF
TRBV19,TRBD2,TRBJ2-5,-,TGTGCCAGTAGTCCGGGACTACCTGAGACCCAGTACTTC,CASSPGLPETQYF
TRBV7-9,-,TRBJ1-1,-,TGTGCCAGCAGCGGGCGGACACTCATGAACACTGAAGCTTTCTTT,CASSGRTLMNTEAFF